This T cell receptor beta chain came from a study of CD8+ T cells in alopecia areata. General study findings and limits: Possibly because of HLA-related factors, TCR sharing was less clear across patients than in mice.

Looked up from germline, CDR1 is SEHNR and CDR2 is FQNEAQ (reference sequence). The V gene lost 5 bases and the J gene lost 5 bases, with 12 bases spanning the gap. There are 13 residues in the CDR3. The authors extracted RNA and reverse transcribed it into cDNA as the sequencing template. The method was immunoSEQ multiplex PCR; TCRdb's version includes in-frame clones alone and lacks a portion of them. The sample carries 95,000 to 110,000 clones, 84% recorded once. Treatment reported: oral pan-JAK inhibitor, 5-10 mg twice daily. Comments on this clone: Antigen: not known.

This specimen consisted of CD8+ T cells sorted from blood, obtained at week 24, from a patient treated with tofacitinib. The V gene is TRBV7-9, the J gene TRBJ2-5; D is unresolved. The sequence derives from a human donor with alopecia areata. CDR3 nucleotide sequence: TGTGCCAGCAGCACGACGTCCGTGGAGACCCAGTACTTC. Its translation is CASSTTSVETQYF.